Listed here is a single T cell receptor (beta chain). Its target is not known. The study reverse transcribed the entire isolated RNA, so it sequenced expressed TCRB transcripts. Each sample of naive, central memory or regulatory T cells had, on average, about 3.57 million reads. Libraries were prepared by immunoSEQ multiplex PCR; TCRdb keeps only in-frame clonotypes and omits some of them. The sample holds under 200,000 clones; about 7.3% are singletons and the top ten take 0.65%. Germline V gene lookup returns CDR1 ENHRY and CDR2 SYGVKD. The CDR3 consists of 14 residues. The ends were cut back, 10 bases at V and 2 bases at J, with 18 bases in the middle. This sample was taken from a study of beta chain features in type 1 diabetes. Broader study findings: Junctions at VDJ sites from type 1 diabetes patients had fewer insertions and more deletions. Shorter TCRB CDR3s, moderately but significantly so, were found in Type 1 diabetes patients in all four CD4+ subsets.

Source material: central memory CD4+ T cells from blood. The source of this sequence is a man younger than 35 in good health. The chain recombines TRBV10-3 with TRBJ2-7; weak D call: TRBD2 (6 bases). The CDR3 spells CASADGTVAYEQYF. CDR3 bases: TGTGCCAGCGCGGATGGGACTGTAGCCTACGAGCAGTACTTC.